The present TCR beta chain was sequenced within a study of T-cell reconstitution after alpha-beta-depleted transplantation in children. This clonotype was counted ten times or more. Preparation of the TCRbeta library was carried out with unique molecular identifiers. In TCRdb, the PCR reads were re-called with MiXCR into one record per CDR3 protein. The data contain some 200,000 distinct CDR3 sequences, around 8.9% of them singletons. This CDR3 is built from 16 residues. V shed 5 bases and J 4 bases; nucleotides not matched to a gene: 13. Germline V gene data show CDR1 as SEHNR and CDR2 as FQNEAQ (reference sequence).

The sample consisted of PBMCs from the stem cell graft donor, taken from the stem cell graft. The chain couples TRBV7-9 to TRBJ1-1; 7 bases agree with TRBD1. This receptor was taken from a human donor who donated a stem cell graft to a child with SCID. The CDR3 DNA reads TGTGCCAGCAGCCGAGGAAAGGGACAGATTGGCACTGAAGCTTTCTTT. Residues: CASSRGKGQIGTEAFF.